These T cell receptor beta chains were read from a single sample in a study of blood T cell repertoires in COVID-19. Clones were read by immunoSEQ multiplex PCR, and TCRdb kept only the in-frame ones, dropping some. The table has around 260,000 clones, roughly 86% seen once; the top ten hold about 3.6%. Material for sequencing was peripheral blood. These receptors were collected from a man younger than 35 with active or convalescent COVID-19. CDR3s include the opening cysteine and the closing phenylalanine or tryptophan. D genes are given only for firm matches. Part of the rows lack a size; the others show once, few, many or a class for expanded clones.

D gene	J gene	CDR3 length	clone size	V gene	CDR3 DNA	CDR3 protein
TRBD2	TRBJ2-1	14	once	TRBV10-3	TGTGCCATCTCGGCACTAGCGGGGGTCCATGAGCAGTTCTTC	CAISALAGVHEQFF
TRBD1	TRBJ1-1	17	NA	TRBV5-4	TGTGCCAGCAGCCCAAACCTCCGGGACAGACTGAACACTGAAGCTTTCTTT	CASSPNLRDRLNTEAFF
NA	TRBJ2-2	12	NA	TRBV6-5	TGTGCCAGCAGATTAGAGACCGGGGAGCTGTTTTTT	CASRLETGELFF
TRBD2	TRBJ2-3	16	NA	TRBV4-1	TGCGCCAGCAGCGGCCGGACTAGCGGGATTGCAGATACGCAGTATTTT	CASSGRTSGIADTQYF
NA	TRBJ2-5	15	NA	TRBV19	TGTGCCAGTAGTATTACAGGATCAGCAATAGAGACCCAGTACTTC	CASSITGSAIETQYF
NA	TRBJ2-3	13	NA	TRBV29-1	TGCAGCGTTGCAAGCCAATCGGCAGATACGCAGTATTTT	CSVASQSADTQYF
NA	TRBJ2-3	17	NA	TRBV4-1	TGCGCCAGCAGCCAAGAGGCGCTAGCAGCTAGCACAGATACGCAGTATTTT	CASSQEALAASTDTQYF
NA	TRBJ2-7	11	NA	TRBV5-1	TGCGCCAGCAGCTCTGGACAAGAGCAGTACTTC	CASSSGQEQYF
TRBD1	TRBJ2-3	14	NA	TRBV24-1	TGTGCCACAGAACAGACAGGGATATCACATACGCAGTATTTT	CATEQTGISHTQYF
NA	TRBJ2-4	15	NA	TRBV28	TGTGCCAGCAGTACCGGACTTATAGCCAAAAACATTCAGTACTTC	CASSTGLIAKNIQYF
TRBD2	TRBJ2-1	19	NA	TRBV5-1	TGCGCCAGCAGCCTTAGGACTAGCGGGACACAACGAGGGGACAATGAGCAGTTCTTC	CASSLRTSGTQRGDNEQFF
TRBD2	TRBJ2-1	17	NA	TRBV24-1	TGTGCCACCAGTGATCAAGGACTAGCGGGCTCCTACAATGAGCAGTTCTTC	CATSDQGLAGSYNEQFF
NA	TRBJ1-1	14	NA	TRBV4-1	TGCGCCAGCAGCCAAGGCTCGGGAAACACTGAAGCTTTCTTT	CASSQGSGNTEAFF
NA	TRBJ2-4	13	NA	TRBV2	TGTGCCAGCAGTGAACAGGGCGAAAACATTCAGTACTTC	CASSEQGENIQYF
NA	TRBJ2-3	11	once	TRBV20-1	TGCAGTGCTCCTAGTGTAGATACGCAGTATTTT	CSAPSVDTQYF
NA	TRBJ1-1	14	NA	TRBV7-2	TGTGCCAGCAGCTCCCAACCAGGCGACACTGAAGCTTTCTTT	CASSSQPGDTEAFF
NA	TRBJ1-4	16	NA	TRBV29-1	TGCAGCGTTAGCACAGGGAAGGCAGGTTCTAATGAAAAACTGTTTTTT	CSVSTGKAGSNEKLFF
TRBD1	TRBJ1-1	15	once	TRBV7-8	TGTGCCAGCAGCTTTTCCGGGACAGATAACACTGAAGCTTTCTTT	CASSFSGTDNTEAFF
TRBD2	TRBJ2-5	14	NA	TRBV5-4	TGTGCCAGCAGCTTGGATTCGGGGGGAGAGACCCAGTACTTC	CASSLDSGGETQYF
NA	TRBJ2-1	19	NA	TRBV27	TGTGCCAGCAGTGATCGACTAGACCCGTCCTCCGGGGCAAACAATGAGCAGTTCTTC	CASSDRLDPSSGANNEQFF
NA	TRBJ1-4	13	NA	TRBV12-3/TRBV12-4	TGTGCCAGCACCAGGGGAAGCGGGGTGAAACTGTTTTTT	CASTRGSGVKLFF
TRBD1	TRBJ1-2	15	NA	TRBV7-2	TGTGCCAGCAGCTTCTCCGGGACAGGAGCGTATGGCTACACCTTC	CASSFSGTGAYGYTF
NA	TRBJ1-3	16	NA	TRBV18	TGTGCCAGCTCACCACGAGTGACAGAAGAGGAAAACACCATATATTTT	CASSPRVTEEENTIYF
NA	TRBJ2-1	17	many	TRBV9	TGTGCCAGCAGCGAGGGGGTTGGAGGGAAGGGAGGGGATGAGCAGTTCTTC	CASSEGVGGKGGDEQFF
NA	TRBJ1-4	14	NA	TRBV7-9	TGTGCCAGCAGCTTCAGGGGAACTAATGAAAAACTGTTTTTT	CASSFRGTNEKLFF
NA	TRBJ2-3	20	NA	TRBV21-1	TGTGCCAGCAGCAAAGTAGGGACTAGCGGGAGGGGAAGAAGCGCAGATACGCAGTATTTT	CASSKVGTSGRGRSADTQYF
NA	TRBJ1-1	12	NA	TRBV14	TGTGCCAGCAGCCAAGACGCGCTTCGAGCTTTCTTT	CASSQDALRAFF
TRBD1	TRBJ1-6	14	NA	TRBV6-6	TGTGCCAGCAGTCGGGACAGGGATAATTCACCCCTCCACTTT	CASSRDRDNSPLHF
TRBD1	TRBJ2-7	15	NA	TRBV5-1	TGCGCCAGCAGCTTGGAGGGGGCTGCACAGCTCGAGCAGTACTTC	CASSLEGAAQLEQYF
NA	TRBJ1-1	12	NA	TRBV29-1	TGCAGCACCGCGGACAGTTACACTGAAGCTTTCTTT	CSTADSYTEAFF
NA	TRBJ1-4	16	NA	TRBV28	TGTGCCAGCAGTTTCGGAGGAGAAAAGGCTAATGAAAAACTGTTTTTT	CASSFGGEKANEKLFF
NA	TRBJ2-7	12	NA	TRBV29-1	TGCAGCGTTGTCCAGAAGAACTACGAGCAGTACTTC	CSVVQKNYEQYF
NA	TRBJ1-5	13	NA	TRBV24-1	TGTGCCACCAACCATCTAAGCAATCAGCCCCAGCATTTT	CATNHLSNQPQHF
NA	TRBJ2-7	12	NA	TRBV12-3/TRBV12-4	TGTGCCAGCAGCCGGTACGACTACGAGCAGTACTTC	CASSRYDYEQYF
TRBD2	TRBJ2-3	17	NA	TRBV14	TGTGCCAGCAGCCAAGATCTAGCGGGGGGATACACAGATACGCAGTATTTT	CASSQDLAGGYTDTQYF
TRBD2	TRBJ2-1	17	NA	TRBV9	TGTGCCAGCAGCGTAGGGACTAGCGGTCCACCCTACAATGAGCAGTTCTTC	CASSVGTSGPPYNEQFF
NA	TRBJ1-1	10	NA	TRBV30	TGTGCCTGGGCCTACACTGAAGCTTTCTTT	CAWAYTEAFF
NA	TRBJ2-5	15	NA	TRBV18	TGTGCCAGCTCACCTGAACTAGTCTTTCAAGAGACCCAGTACTTC	CASSPELVFQETQYF
TRBD1	TRBJ2-1	12	NA	TRBV7-9	TGTGCCAGCAGAACAGGGGTGGATGAGCAGTTCTTC	CASRTGVDEQFF
TRBD1	TRBJ2-7	14	NA	TRBV9	TGTGCCAGCAGCGCCGGGACAGGGGCAGCCGAGCAGTACTTC	CASSAGTGAAEQYF
NA	TRBJ2-3	13	few	TRBV19	TGTGCCAGTTTCCCCGGGGGCACAGATACGCAGTATTTT	CASFPGGTDTQYF
NA	TRBJ2-2	14	NA	TRBV3-1/TRBV3-2	TGTGCCAGCAGCCGGAACTGGGGGCCCGGGGAGCTGTTTTTT	CASSRNWGPGELFF
TRBD1	TRBJ2-3	16	NA	TRBV6-6	TGTGCCAGCAGTTGGGCCAGGACAGGGGGCATGGATACGCAGTATTTT	CASSWARTGGMDTQYF
NA	TRBJ1-5	16	NA	TRBV5-1	TGCGCCAGCAGCTTGGCCCCAGGGGCTTTCAATCAGCCCCAGCATTTT	CASSLAPGAFNQPQHF
NA	TRBJ1-5	14	NA	TRBV30	TGTGCCTGGAGTGTATCTACTCAACTTCAGCCCCAGCATTTT	CAWSVSTQLQPQHF
TRBD2	TRBJ2-1	14	once	TRBV7-2	TGTGCCAGCAGCCCCCCAGCGGGAGGCAATGAGCAGTTCTTC	CASSPPAGGNEQFF
NA	TRBJ1-4	15	NA	TRBV14	TGTGCCAGCAGCCAGAATTGGGGCATCAATGAAAAACTGTTTTTT	CASSQNWGINEKLFF
NA	TRBJ1-1	16	once	TRBV6-2/TRBV6-3	TGTGCCAGCAGTTACTCGAGCGGCGGAGCGTACACTGAAGCTTTCTTT	CASSYSSGGAYTEAFF